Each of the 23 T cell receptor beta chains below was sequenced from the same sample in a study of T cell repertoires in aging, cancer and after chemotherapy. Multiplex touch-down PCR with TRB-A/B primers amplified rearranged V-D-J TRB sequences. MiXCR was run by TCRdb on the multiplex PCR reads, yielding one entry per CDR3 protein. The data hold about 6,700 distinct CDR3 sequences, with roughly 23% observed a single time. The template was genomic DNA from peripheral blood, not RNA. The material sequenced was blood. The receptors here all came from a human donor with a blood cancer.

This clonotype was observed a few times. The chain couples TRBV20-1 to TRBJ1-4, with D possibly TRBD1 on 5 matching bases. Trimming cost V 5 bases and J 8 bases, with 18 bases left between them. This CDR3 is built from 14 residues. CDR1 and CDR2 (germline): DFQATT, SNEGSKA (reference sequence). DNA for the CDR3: TGCAGTGCTGGCCCACAGGTCCGGAACGAAAAACTGTTTTTT. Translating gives CSAGPQVRNEKLFF.

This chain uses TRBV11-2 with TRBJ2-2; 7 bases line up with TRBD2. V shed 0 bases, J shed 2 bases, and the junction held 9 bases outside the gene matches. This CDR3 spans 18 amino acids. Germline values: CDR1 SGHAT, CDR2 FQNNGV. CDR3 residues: CASSLERGLAANTGELFF. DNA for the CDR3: TGTGCCAGCAGCTTAGAGAGAGGGCTAGCGGCAAACACCGGGGAGCTGTTTTTT.

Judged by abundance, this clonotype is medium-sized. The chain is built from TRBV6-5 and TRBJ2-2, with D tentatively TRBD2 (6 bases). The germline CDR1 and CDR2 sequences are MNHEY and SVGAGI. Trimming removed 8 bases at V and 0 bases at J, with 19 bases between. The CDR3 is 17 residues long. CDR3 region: CASSRYGTLANTGELFF. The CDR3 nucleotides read TGTGCCAGCTCAAGATACGGGACTCTCGCGAACACCGGGGAGCTGTTTTTT.

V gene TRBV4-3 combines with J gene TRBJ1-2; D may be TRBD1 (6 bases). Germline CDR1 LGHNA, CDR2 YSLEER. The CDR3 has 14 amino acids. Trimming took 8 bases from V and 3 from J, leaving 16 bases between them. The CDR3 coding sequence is TGCGCCAGCTCCCCCGGGAGGGGGGACTATGGCTACACCTTC. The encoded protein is CASSPGRGDYGYTF.

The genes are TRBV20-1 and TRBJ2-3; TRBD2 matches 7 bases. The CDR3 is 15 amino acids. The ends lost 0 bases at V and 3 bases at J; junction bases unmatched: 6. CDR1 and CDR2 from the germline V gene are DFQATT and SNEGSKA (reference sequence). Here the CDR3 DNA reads TGCAGTGCTAGAGATAAGAGGGAGGGGACAGATACGCAGTATTTT. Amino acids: CSARDKREGTDTQYF.

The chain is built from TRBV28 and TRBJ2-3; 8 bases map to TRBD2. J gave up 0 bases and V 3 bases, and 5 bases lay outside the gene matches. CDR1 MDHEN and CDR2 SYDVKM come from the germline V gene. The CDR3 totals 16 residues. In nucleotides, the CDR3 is TGTGCCAGCAGTTTGTCTGGCGGGGGGAGCACAGATACGCAGTATTTT. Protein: CASSLSGGGSTDTQYF.

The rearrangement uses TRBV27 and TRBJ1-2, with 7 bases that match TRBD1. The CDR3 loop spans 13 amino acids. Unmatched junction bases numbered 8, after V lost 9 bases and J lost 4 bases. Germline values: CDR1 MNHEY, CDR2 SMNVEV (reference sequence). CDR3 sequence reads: CASWTGGFYGYTF. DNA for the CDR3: TGTGCCAGTTGGACAGGAGGTTTCTATGGCTACACCTTC.

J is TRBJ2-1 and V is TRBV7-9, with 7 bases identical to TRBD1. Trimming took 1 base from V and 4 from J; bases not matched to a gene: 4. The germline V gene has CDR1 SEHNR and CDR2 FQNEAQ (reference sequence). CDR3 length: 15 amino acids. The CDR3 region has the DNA TGTGCCAGCAGCTTAGGAGGCAGGGGGTACAATGAGCAGTTCTTC. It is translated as CASSLGGRGYNEQFF.

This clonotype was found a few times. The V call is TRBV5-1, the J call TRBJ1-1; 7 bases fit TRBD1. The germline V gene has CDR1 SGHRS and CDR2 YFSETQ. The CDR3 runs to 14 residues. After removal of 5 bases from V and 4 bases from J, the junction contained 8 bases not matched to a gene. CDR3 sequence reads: CASSLRQGSTEAFF. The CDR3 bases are TGCGCCAGCAGTCTAAGACAGGGCAGCACTGAAGCTTTCTTT.

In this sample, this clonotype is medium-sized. The CDR3 DNA follows: TGTGCCACCAGCAGAGATCGAGTCCAGGGGGCGATTCAGCCCCAGCATTTT. This gives the protein CATSRDRVQGAIQPQHF. This chain joins TRBV15 and TRBJ1-5, with 8 positions matching TRBD1. Germline-derived CDR1 and CDR2 are LNHNV and YYDKDF (reference sequence). V trimming: 0 bases; J trimming: 6 bases; junction bases outside the gene matches: 10. The CDR3 is made up of 17 amino acids.

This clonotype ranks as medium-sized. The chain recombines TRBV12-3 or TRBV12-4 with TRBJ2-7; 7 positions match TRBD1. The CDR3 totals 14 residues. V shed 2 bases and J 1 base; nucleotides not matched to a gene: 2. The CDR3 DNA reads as TGTGCCAGCAGTTTAACGGGACAGTCCTACGAGCAGTACTTC. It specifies CASSLTGQSYEQYF.

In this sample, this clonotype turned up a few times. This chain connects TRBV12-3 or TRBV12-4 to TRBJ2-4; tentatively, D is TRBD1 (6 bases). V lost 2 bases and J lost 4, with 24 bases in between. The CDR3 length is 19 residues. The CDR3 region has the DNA TGTGCCAGCAGTTTACGAATCCGGGACACACTACTGCCTAAAAACATTCAGTACTTC. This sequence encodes CASSLRIRDTLLPKNIQYF.

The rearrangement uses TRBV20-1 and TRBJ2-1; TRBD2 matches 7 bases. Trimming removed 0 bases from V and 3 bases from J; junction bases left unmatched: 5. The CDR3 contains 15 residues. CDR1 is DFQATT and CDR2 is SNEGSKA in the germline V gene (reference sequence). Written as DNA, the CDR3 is TGCAGTGCTAGAGATTCGAAGCGGGGCTACAATGAGCAGTTCTTC. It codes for CSARDSKRGYNEQFF.

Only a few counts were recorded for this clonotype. The CDR3 DNA reads TGCAGTGCTAGAGTAAACGGGACGGGACAGGGGCGAGAGATGAACACTGAAGCTTTCTTT. Translating it yields CSARVNGTGQGREMNTEAFF. The chain is built from TRBV20-1 and TRBJ1-1; the match to TRBD1 covers 10 bases. The germline V gene has CDR1 DFQATT and CDR2 SNEGSKA (reference sequence). V shed 1 base and J 0 bases; nucleotides not matched to a gene: 17. The CDR3 is 20 residues long.

CDR3 residues: CASSGSSYNEQFF. The CDR3, as DNA: TGTGCCAGTAGCGGGAGCTCCTACAATGAGCAGTTCTTC. The genes are TRBV7-9 and TRBJ2-1; 9 bases align to TRBD2. The trim removed 9 bases at V and 0 bases at J, leaving 0 bases unmatched. Germline V gene data show CDR1 as SEHNR and CDR2 as FQNEAQ (reference sequence). The CDR3 contains 13 residues.

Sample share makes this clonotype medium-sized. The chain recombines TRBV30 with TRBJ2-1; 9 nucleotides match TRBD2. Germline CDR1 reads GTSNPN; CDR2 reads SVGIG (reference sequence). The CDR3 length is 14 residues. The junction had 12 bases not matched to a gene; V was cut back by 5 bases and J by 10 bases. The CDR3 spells CAWGGGGRVREQFF. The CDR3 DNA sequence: TGTGCCTGGGGGGGCGGCGGGAGGGTAAGGGAGCAGTTCTTC.

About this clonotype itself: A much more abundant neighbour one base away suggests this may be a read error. The CDR3 DNA sequence: TGTGCCAGCAGCCTAAATAGGGTAGTCGGAAACACCATATATTTT. Protein product: CASSLNRVVGNTIYF. The chain joins TRBV7-2 to TRBJ1-3; the D is unclear. CDR1 SGHTA and CDR2 FQGNSA come from the germline V gene. The CDR3 is made up of 15 amino acids. Trimming stripped 5 bases from V and 4 bases from J, with 15 bases between.

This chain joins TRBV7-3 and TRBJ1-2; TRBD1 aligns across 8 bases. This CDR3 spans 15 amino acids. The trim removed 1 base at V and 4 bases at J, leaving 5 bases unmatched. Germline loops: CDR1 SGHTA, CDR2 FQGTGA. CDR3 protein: CASSLSRGQGYGYTF. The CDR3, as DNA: TGTGCCAGCAGCTTAAGCAGGGGGCAAGGCTATGGCTACACCTTC.

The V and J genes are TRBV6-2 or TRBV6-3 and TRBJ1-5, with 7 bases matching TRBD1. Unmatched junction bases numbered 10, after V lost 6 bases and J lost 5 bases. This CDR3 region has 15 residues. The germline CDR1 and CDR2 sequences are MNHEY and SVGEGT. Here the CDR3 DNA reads TGTGCCAGCAGCTTCGACAGGGCCCCATATCAGCCCCAGCATTTT. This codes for CASSFDRAPYQPQHF.

DNA for the CDR3: TGTGCCAGCAGGACGTGGGGACAGGGGTCCAAGCCCCAGCATTTT. Its protein product is CASRTWGQGSKPQHF. The chain is built from TRBV28 and TRBJ1-5; 10 nucleotides line up with TRBD1. The CDR3 spans 15 residues. The germline V gene has CDR1 MDHEN and CDR2 SYDVKM. V shed 6 bases and J 8 bases; nucleotides not matched to a gene: 10.

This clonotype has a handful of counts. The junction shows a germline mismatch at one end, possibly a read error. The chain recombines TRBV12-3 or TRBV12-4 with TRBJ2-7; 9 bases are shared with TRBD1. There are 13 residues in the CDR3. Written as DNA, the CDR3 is TGTGCCAGCAAGGGGACAGGGCTCCACGAGAAGTACTTC. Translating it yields CASKGTGLHEKYF.

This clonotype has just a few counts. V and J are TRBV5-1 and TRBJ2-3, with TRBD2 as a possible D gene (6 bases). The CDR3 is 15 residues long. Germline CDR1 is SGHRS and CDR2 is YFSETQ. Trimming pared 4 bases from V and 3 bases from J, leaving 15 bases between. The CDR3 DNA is TGCGCCAGCAGCGTGGACGGAGGGAGTACAGATACGCAGTATTTT. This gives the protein CASSVDGGSTDTQYF.

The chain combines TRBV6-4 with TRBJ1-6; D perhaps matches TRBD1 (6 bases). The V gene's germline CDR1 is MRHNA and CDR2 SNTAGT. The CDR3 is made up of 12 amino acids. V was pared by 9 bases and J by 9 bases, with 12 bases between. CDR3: CARQGSGSPLHF. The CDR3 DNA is TGTGCCAGACAGGGCTCAGGTTCACCCCTCCACTTT.